These T cell receptor beta chains were read from a single sample in a study of beta chain features in type 1 diabetes. Data came from immunoSEQ multiplex PCR; TCRdb stores just in-frame clones and leaves some out. The sample lists 640,000 or so clones, over 12% occurring once. Sequencing used naive CD4+ T cells from blood. The receptors were gathered from a man aged 18 to 30 with type 1 diabetes. CDR3s include the opening cysteine and the closing phenylalanine or tryptophan. D genes are given only for firm matches. Only part of the rows carry a size: once, few, many, or a class if the clone is expanded.

-	TRBV20-1	TRBJ2-7	-	TGCAGTGCTCAAGACCTCGAGCAGTACTTC	CSAQDLEQYF
-	TRBV7-9	TRBJ1-1	few	TGTGCCAGCAGCCTTGAGTGGGGGATGACTGAAGCTTTCTTT	CASSLEWGMTEAFF
-	TRBV27	TRBJ1-1	few	TGTGCCAGCAGTTCCCCCGGTTCGAGTGAAGCTTTCTTT	CASSSPGSSEAFF
TRBD1	TRBV7-9	TRBJ2-1	few	TGTGCCAGCAGCCGTCCCAGGGGGGAGCAGTTCTTC	CASSRPRGEQFF
TRBD1	TRBV5-1	TRBJ1-4	-	TGCGCCAGCAGTCAGGGACAGGGTGATGAAAAACTGTTTTTT	CASSQGQGDEKLFF
-	TRBV2	TRBJ2-5	-	TGTGCCAGCAGTGAAGGTGTCACCGGGACCCAGTACTTC	CASSEGVTGTQYF
-	TRBV9	TRBJ2-2	-	TGTGCCAGCAGCGTAGCTCCGGCCAACACCGGGGAGCTGTTTTTT	CASSVAPANTGELFF
TRBD1	TRBV11-1	TRBJ1-1	few	TGTGCCAGCAGCCACAACAGGGGTGACACTGAAGCTTTCTTT	CASSHNRGDTEAFF
-	TRBV4-3	TRBJ1-2	few	TGCGCCAGCAGCCTCAGGGGCGAGGGATATGGCTACACCTTC	CASSLRGEGYGYTF
-	TRBV30	TRBJ2-7	few	TGTGCCTGGAGCGATTTACCCGGGCAGTACTTC	CAWSDLPGQYF
-	TRBV5-4	TRBJ2-5	few	TGTGCCAGCAGCTTGGTCGAAGAGACCCAGTACTTC	CASSLVEETQYF
-	TRBV6-6	TRBJ2-3	-	TGTGCCAGCAGTTACCGGGGTCCAGATACGCAGTATTTT	CASSYRGPDTQYF
TRBD2	TRBV7-2	TRBJ2-1	few	TGTGCCAGCAGCTTAGGTACTAGCGGGAAGTATGAGCAGTTCTTC	CASSLGTSGKYEQFF
-	TRBV28	TRBJ2-2	few	TGTGCCACTAGAAACCGTGGTGGGGAGCTGTTTTTT	CATRNRGGELFF
-	TRBV14	TRBJ2-5	-	TGTGCCAGCAGGCAGAGACGGACTGGGTCTTGGACCCAGTACTTC	CASRQRRTGSWTQYF
TRBD2	TRBV19	TRBJ2-1	few	TGTGCCAGTAGCTATCTAGCGGGAGGCCACAATGAGCAGTTCTTC	CASSYLAGGHNEQFF
-	TRBV5-1	TRBJ2-7	-	TGCGCCAGCAGCTTGACGGGCTACGAGCAGTACTTC	CASSLTGYEQYF
-	TRBV7-2	TRBJ2-5	-	TGTGCCAGCAGCTTATATGGTAACGCACATCGAGAGACCCAGTACTTC	CASSLYGNAHRETQYF
-	TRBV4-1	TRBJ2-7	-	TGCGCCAGCAGCCTGAACCTTTACGAGCAGTACTTC	CASSLNLYEQYF
TRBD1	TRBV7-2	TRBJ1-1	few	TGTGCCAGCGGCGGACCAACGGGACAGCCGAACACTGAAGCTTTCTTT	CASGGPTGQPNTEAFF
TRBD2	TRBV4-3	TRBJ2-3	-	TGCGCCAGCAGCCAAGGCGGGGGACTAGCGGTGAAAGATACGCAGTATTTT	CASSQGGGLAVKDTQYF
TRBD1	TRBV28	TRBJ1-5	-	TGTGCCAGCAGGCCAGGGGGTTATCAGCCCCAGCATTTT	CASRPGGYQPQHF
-	TRBV15	TRBJ2-5	-	TGTGCCACCAGCAGAGCCGGCCCGGAGACCCAGTACTTC	CATSRAGPETQYF
-	TRBV29-1	TRBJ1-1	-	TGCAGCGCCCGGGGGGTTGACGCTTTCTTT	CSARGVDAFF
TRBD1	TRBV19	TRBJ1-1	few	TGTGCCAGTAGTAGAAACGCAGGGGGCACTGAAGCTTTCTTT	CASSRNAGGTEAFF
-	TRBV4-1	TRBJ2-3	-	TGCGCCAGCAAGGGGGGAGTACCAGATACGCAGTATTTT	CASKGGVPDTQYF